What follows describes a single T cell receptor beta chain. Its antigen is still unknown. Base qualities were left out, and no much larger clone turns up one base away. For the CD8 naive samples, CD45RO-negative cells were positively selected for CCR7, yielding a CD45RA+CCR7+ population from which TemRA cells were excluded. The donors were healthy, HIV-negative adults who had no recently reported acute infections or vaccinations. Every donor was a Caucasian adult living in Nashville, Tennessee, USA. Blood was obtained by leukapheresis, after which PBMCs were separated by Ficoll-Histopaque density gradient centrifugation and cryopreserved in liquid nitrogen vapor phase. Purity and quantity of every magnetically sorted T cell population were checked by analytical flow cytometry. From each sorted fraction, genomic DNA was isolated and quantified by UV absorbance on a Nanodrop 2000c. This sample was taken from a study of shared clonotypes between healthy human individuals (dated by TCRdb to 2018 to 2021). With respect to the entire study: The cohort comprised a couple of women and a few men aged 18 to 49 years. For each donor, CD4 naive and CD4 memory were each given three plates, CD8 naive was given two plates, and CD8 memory was given one plate. To estimate repertoire size and how much clonotype sharing occurs between individuals, the study deeply sequenced the blood TCR repertoires of five healthy adults. Different laboratories and diverse techniques were used to prepare libraries and sequence TCR repertoires, to increase sequencing depth and limit assay-specific biases. Between about 0.9 and 9 billion PBMCs per donor were obtained by leukapheresis. Overall study outcomes, separate from this receptor: Compared with non-shared clonotypes, the clonotypes found in all four sorted-subset donors had higher generation probabilities. Estimated clonotype richness was generally larger for naive than for memory subsets. The genetic and exposure-history diversity represented was limited by the small number of donors. Pairwise subsampling led to the expectation that sequencing depth would affect the degree of clonotype sharing among donors. Even with the large sequencing depth, rarefaction of the sorted-subset datasets indicated that sequencing was incomplete. Sampling was restricted to blood, and TCR repertoires in tissues likely differ from the TCR repertoires found in blood. When a few donors were compared, the shared fraction of clonotypes was about 5% for naive CD4, 3.5% to 4% for naive CD8, about 2.5% for memory CD4, and less than 0.45% for memory CD8.

TCR CDR3 regions were amplified from genomic DNA by multiplex PCR using the deep immunoSEQ assay. Genomic DNA extracted from each cell subset was distributed evenly over all wells of several immunoSEQ 96-well plates, and each plate served as one replicate. For sorted subsets, roughly 200 ng genomic DNA, equal to tens of thousands of T cell genomes, was loaded into each replicate PCR. The purified libraries were quantified using a Qubit 3.0 fluorometer, sized with a Bioanalyzer 2100, and then quantified again using the KAPA Library Quantification kit. Each immunoSEQ 96-well plate was sequenced on its own single-read 150-cycle Illumina NextSeq 550 flow cell. On the study's bioinformatics: Because the immunoSEQ output included only junctional sequences and no quality scores, the filtering could not be the same as the filtering used for full-length reads. Sequences were annotated with PyIR, a Python wrapper for IgBLAST v1.9, using IMGT germline references to assign V/J genes and CDR3. Reads with weak V/J assignments (E-value above 1e-6), missing CDR3, stop codons, out-of-frame junctions, or ambiguous translated residues were removed. V3J clonotypes were defined as sequences sharing an identical inferred V gene, J gene, and CDR3 amino acid sequence. Percentage overlap between repertoires was computed as shared unique clonotypes divided by the size of the smaller repertoire. Three approaches were used to assess repertoire richness: RTK rarefaction, the Chao1 estimator, and Recon v2.1 estimates of unobserved clonotypes. Generation probabilities were computed with OLGA for all TCRbeta clonotypes obtained by the gDNA method from several donors. TCRdb took over this immuneACCESS table, retaining in-frame rearrangements with V and J assigned. Such tables are incomplete; in checked studies, under half of the missing clones stem from an unresolved V gene, and the remainder is unexplained. D and trimming were read from the DNA, whereas the V and J calls and clone size are those reported in that table. The sample profile shows about 2.1 million clones; more than 85% of them were found once. The ten largest clonotypes hold under 2% of the sample.

This sequence originates from a man in his late teens or twenties in good health. Some clones in this sample may be carry-over from other donors' samples. The source material was naive CD8+ T cells from PBMCs. Per the publication, the cell subset or site label means: CD45RA+CCR7+.

This receptor has the CDR3 CASSRDIPYEQYF. The DNA sequence is given as TGTGCCAGCTCCCGGGACATCCCCTACGAGCAGTACTTC. In this chain, TRBV28 is recombined with TRBJ2-7; the D region possibly corresponds to TRBD1 (6 bases align). Looking up the germline V gene yields CDR1 MDHEN and CDR2 SYDVKM. Spanning cysteine to phenylalanine, the CDR3 consists of 13 amino acids. Only CDR3 DNA remains: 39 bases, in frame from the first base. Trimming takes 8 bases from V and 2 bases from J, and the germline ends sit 13 bases apart. Here the CDR3 is joined to the reference TRBV28 and TRBJ2-7 genes, and the full variable domain is: DVKVTQSSRYLVKRTGEKVFLECVQDMDHENMFWYRQDPGLGLRLIYFSYDVKMKEKGDIPEGYSVSREKKERFSLILESASTNQTSMYLCASSRDIPYEQYFGPGTRLTVT.